This T cell receptor beta chain was sequenced during a study of glioma-infiltrating T cells (dated by TCRdb to the mid-2010s). Concerning the study at large: The study sequenced TCR alpha- and beta-chain repertoires from glioma tissue, from non-neoplastic brain tissue and from matched peripheral blood mononuclear cells. The paired cohort was made up of three low-grade glioma patients, several primary glioblastoma patients and three non-glioma patients who contributed non-neoplastic brain tissue. Each tissue-infiltrating repertoire was compared with the same patient's peripheral blood repertoire to measure divergence between tissue and blood T-cell populations.

Trimming costs V 1 base and J 1 base, and their ends lie 19 bases apart. Per the germline V gene (reference sequence), DFQATT is the CDR1 and SNEGSKA is the CDR2. Spanning cysteine to phenylalanine, the CDR3 consists of 17 amino acids. CDR3 DNA is the only sequence kept; it has 51 bases, read in frame from the first base. The iRepertoire nested amplicon-rescue multiplex PCR (arm-PCR) platform was used to amplify TCR alpha and beta CDR3 regions from RNA. One-step reverse transcription and amplification used roughly 95-400 ng of tissue mRNA or PBMC total RNA as input. Following bead purification, Illumina adapters were added through a secondary multiplex PCR, and the libraries were then gel-purified between 200 and 400 bp. The libraries contained internal 6-nucleotide barcodes that were used for demultiplexing. Sequencing of the libraries was done on an Illumina MiSeq using 2x220 or 2x250 nucleotide paired-end reads. Per the authors' processing: Paired reads were merged with FLASH 1.2.11 and aligned to the GRCh37 human genome with BWA-MEM before extracting TRA and TRB reads. An IMGT-derived reference of cassette sequences and CDR3 motifs, with pseudogenes included, was used for V and J assignment. Reads were translated in three frames, and productive CDR3s were defined as those with a C...FGXG motif and no stop codons. A clonotype was defined as a unique combination of a V-J cassette pair and a CDR3 amino acid sequence. Filtering of reads was based on Hamming distance, with the threshold set by the sequence error rate of each sample in mapped regions. In-frame beta chains were kept once TCRdb had trimmed the public reads at Q25 with fastp and called clones with MiXCR. Rows are combined by CDR3 protein, so each entry shows the most common genes and DNA. The V and J calls here are based on TCRdb, not the publication. The sample records approximately 140,000 distinct CDR3 sequences, around 25% of which are singletons. Of the sample, under 35% is held by the ten largest clones.

Concerning this clonotype itself: Its antigen is not yet known. Base quality data are lacking; no much larger clone is found one base away.

What the work shows at the level of the full study, not this receptor alone: VJ-independent divergence between tissue and blood was below expectation in non-neoplastic patients but above expectation in all gliomas, especially low-grade gliomas. Only a very small number of CDR3 sequences turned up in both tissue and blood, a result put down to high CDR3 diversity combined with limited sampling. Small numbers underpinned the group comparisons: 8 or 9 glioblastoma patients, three low-grade glioma patients and three non-neoplastic patients.

Sequences were obtained from glioma tissue, nonneoplastic brain tissue, or PBMCs (not recorded which). Recombination linked TRBV20-1 to TRBJ1-1; the D gene is possibly TRBD1, with 5 bases matching. The receptor comes from a human donor with low-grade glioma or glioblastoma, undergoing nonglioma brain surgery, or in good health (not recorded which). The CDR3 is CSARVSGIGHSNTEAFF. The DNA sequence is TGCAGTGCTAGAGTATCGGGGATCGGACACTCGAACACTGAAGCTTTCTTT.